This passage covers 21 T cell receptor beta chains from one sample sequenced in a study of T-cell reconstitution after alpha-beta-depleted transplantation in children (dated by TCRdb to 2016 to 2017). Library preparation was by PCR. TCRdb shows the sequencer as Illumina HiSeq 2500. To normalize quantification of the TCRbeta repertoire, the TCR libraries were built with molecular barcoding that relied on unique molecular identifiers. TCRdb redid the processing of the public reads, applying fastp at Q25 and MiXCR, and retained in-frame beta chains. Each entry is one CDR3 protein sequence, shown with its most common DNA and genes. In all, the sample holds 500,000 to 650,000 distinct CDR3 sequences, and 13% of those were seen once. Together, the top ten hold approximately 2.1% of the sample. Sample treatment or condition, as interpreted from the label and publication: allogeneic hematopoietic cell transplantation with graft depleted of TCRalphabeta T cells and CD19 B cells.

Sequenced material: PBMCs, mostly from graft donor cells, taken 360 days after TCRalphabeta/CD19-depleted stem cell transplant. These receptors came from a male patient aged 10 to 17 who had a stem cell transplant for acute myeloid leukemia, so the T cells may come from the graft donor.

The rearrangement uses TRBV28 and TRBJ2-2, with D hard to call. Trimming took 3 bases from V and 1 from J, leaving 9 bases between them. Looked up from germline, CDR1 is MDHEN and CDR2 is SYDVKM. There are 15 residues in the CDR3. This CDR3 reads CASSFHRKNTGELFF. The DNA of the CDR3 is TGTGCCAGCAGTTTCCACAGAAAGAACACCGGGGAGCTGTTTTTT.

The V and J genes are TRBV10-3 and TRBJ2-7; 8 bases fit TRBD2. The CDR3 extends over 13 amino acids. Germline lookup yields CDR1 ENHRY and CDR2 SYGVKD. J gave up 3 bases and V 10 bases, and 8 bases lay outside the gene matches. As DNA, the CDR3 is TGTGCCACCCAAGCGGGAGTGGGCTACGAGCAGTACTTC. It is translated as CATQAGVGYEQYF.

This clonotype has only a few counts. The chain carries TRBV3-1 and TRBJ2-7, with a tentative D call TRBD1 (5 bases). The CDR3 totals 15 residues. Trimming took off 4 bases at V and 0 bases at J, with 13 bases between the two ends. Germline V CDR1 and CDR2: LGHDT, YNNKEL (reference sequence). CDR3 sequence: CASSRSREDSYEQYF. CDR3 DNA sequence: TGTGCCAGCAGCCGGTCCAGGGAAGACTCCTACGAGCAGTACTTC.

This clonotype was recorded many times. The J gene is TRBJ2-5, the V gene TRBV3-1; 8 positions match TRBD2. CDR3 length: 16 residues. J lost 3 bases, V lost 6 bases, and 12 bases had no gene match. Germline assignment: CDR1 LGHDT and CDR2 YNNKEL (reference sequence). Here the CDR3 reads CASRRRGLADKETQYF. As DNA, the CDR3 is TGTGCCAGCAGACGACGCGGACTAGCAGATAAAGAGACCCAGTACTTC.

DNA of the CDR3: TGCAGCGTTGGAGGGGGTAGCGGGAGGATCTACAATGAGCAGTTCTTC. The encoded protein is CSVGGGSGRIYNEQFF. The chain has TRBV29-1 and TRBJ2-1; 10 bases are shared with TRBD2. CDR3 size: 16 residues. After removal of 4 bases from V and 3 bases from J, the junction contained 9 bases not matched to a gene. The germline V gene encodes CDR1 SQVTM and CDR2 ANQGSEA.

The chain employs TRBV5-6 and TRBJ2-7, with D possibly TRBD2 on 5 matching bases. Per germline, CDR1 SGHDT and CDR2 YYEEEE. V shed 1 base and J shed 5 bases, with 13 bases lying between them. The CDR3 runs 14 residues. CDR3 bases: TGTGCCAGCAGCTTGCCCGGGGTTATGGACGAGCAGTACTTC. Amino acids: CASSLPGVMDEQYF. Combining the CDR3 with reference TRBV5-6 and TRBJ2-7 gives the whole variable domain DAGVTQSPTHLIKTRGQQVTLRCSPKSGHDTVSWYQQALGQGPQFIFQYYEEEERQRGNFPDRFSGHQFPNYSSELNVNALLLGDSALYLCASSLPGVMDEQYFGPGTRLTVT.

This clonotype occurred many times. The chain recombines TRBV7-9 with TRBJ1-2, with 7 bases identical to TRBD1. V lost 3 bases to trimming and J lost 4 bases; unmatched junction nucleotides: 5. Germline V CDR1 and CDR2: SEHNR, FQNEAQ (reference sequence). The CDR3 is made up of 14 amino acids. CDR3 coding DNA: TGTGCCAGCAGCTTGGAAGGGACAGCCTATGGCTACACCTTC. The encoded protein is CASSLEGTAYGYTF.

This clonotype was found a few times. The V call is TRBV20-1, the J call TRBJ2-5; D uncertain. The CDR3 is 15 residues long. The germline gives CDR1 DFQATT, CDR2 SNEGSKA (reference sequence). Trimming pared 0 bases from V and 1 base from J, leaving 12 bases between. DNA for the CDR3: TGCAGTGCTAGAGATAGGGCTACCTTCCAAGAGACCCAGTACTTC. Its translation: CSARDRATFQETQYF.

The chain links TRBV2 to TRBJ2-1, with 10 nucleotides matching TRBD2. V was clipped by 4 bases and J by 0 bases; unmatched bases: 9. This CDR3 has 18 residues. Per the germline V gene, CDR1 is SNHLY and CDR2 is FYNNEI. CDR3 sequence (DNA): TGTGCCAGCAGTGTGCTAGCGGGAGCGTTGGGCTCCTACAATGAGCAGTTCTTC. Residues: CASSVLAGALGSYNEQFF.

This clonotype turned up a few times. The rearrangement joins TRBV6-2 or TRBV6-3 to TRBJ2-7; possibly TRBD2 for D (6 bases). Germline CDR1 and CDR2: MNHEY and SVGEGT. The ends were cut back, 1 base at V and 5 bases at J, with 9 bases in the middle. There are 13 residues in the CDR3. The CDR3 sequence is CASSYWTIDEQYF. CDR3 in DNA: TGTGCCAGCAGTTACTGGACTATAGACGAGCAGTACTTC.

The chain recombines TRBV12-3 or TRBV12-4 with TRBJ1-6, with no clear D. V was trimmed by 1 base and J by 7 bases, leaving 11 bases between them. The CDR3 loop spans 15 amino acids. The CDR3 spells CASSLGLVGNSPLHF. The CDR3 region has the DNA TGTGCCAGCAGTTTAGGGCTCGTGGGCAATTCACCCCTCCACTTT.

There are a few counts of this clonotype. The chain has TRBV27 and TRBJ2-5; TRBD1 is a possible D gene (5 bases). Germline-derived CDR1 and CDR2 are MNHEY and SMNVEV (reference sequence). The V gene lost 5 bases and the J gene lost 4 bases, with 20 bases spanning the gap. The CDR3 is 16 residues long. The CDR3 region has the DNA TGTGCCAGCAGTGCGTCTAGGGGTCGTAGGGGAGAGACCCAGTACTTC. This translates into CASSASRGRRGETQYF.

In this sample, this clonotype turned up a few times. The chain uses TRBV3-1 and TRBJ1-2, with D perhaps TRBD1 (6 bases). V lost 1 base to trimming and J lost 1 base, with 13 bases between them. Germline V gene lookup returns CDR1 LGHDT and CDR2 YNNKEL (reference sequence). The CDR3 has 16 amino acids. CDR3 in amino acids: CASSQVRGKGNYGYTF. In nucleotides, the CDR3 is TGTGCCAGCAGCCAAGTAAGGGGGAAGGGTAACTATGGCTACACCTTC.

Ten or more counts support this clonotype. The CDR3 DNA reads as TGTGCCAGCAGCCTCCTCCCAGGGGTTGATGAGCAGTTCTTC. Its protein product is CASSLLPGVDEQFF. J is TRBJ2-1 and V is TRBV3-1; the D gene is possibly TRBD1 (6 bases). Deletions cut 4 bases from V and 8 bases from J, with 15 bases between. This CDR3 contains 14 residues. Germline V gives CDR1 LGHDT, CDR2 YNNKEL (reference sequence).

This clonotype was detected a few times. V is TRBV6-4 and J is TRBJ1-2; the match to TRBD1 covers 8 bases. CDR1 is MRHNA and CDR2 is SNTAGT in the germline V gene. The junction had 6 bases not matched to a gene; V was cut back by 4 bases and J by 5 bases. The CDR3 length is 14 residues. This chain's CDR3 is CASSARQGSYGYTF. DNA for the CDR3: TGTGCCAGCAGTGCCAGACAGGGGTCTTATGGCTACACCTTC.

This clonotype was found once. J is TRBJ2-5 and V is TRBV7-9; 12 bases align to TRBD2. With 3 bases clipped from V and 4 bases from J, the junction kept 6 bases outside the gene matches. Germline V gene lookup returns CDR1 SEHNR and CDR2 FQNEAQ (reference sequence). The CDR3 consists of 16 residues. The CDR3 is CASSFETSGSGETQYF. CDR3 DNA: TGTGCCAGCAGCTTCGAGACTAGCGGGAGCGGAGAGACCCAGTACTTC.

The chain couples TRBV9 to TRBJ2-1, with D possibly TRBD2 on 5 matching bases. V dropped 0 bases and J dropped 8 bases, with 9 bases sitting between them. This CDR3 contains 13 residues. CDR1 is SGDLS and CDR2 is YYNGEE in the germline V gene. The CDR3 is CASSVEGLDEQFF. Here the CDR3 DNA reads TGTGCCAGCAGCGTAGAAGGACTCGATGAGCAGTTCTTC. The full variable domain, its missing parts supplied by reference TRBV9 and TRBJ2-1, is DSGVTQTPKHLITATGQRVTLRCSPRSGDLSVYWYQQSLDQGLQFLIQYYNGEERAKGNILERFSAQQFPDLHSELNLSSLELGDSALYFCASSVEGLDEQFFGPGTRLTVL.

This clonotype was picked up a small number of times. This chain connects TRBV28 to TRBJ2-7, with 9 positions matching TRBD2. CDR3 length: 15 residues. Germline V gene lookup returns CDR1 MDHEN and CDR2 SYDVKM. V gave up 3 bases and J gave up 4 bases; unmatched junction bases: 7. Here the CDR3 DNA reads TGTGCCAGCAGTTTCATAGCGGGAGCCCTTTACGAGCAGTACTTC. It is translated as CASSFIAGALYEQYF.

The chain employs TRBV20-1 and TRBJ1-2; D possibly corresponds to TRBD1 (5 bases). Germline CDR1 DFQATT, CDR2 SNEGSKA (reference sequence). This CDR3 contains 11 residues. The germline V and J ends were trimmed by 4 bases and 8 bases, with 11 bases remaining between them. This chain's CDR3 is CSATRGSGYTF. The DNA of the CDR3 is TGCAGTGCTACCCGGGGGTCGGGCTACACCTTC.

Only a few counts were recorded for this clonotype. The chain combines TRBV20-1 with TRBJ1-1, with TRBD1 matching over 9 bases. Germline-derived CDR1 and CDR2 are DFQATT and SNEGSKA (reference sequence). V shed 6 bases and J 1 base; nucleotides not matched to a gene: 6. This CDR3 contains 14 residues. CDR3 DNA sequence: TGCAGTGCCCGGACAGGGGCAGGGAACACTGAAGCTTTCTTT. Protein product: CSARTGAGNTEAFF.

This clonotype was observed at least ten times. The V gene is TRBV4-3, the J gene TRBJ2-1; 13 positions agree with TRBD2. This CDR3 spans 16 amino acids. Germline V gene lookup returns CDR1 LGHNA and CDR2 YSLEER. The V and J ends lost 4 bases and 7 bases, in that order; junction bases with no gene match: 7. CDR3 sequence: CASSRSLAGGPNEQFF. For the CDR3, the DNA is TGCGCCAGCAGCCGGTCACTAGCGGGAGGGCCGAATGAGCAGTTCTTC.